This T cell receptor (beta chain) was obtained from a study of blood T cell repertoires in COVID-19. Whole-study context: Sources were T cells, B-cell-depleted T cells, or PBMCs; the material itself was cDNA or gDNA.

Profiling relied on immunoSEQ multiplex PCR, and the TCRdb table lists in-frame clones only, not all of them. The sample shows 250,000 to 400,000 clones, roughly 84% of them seen only once. CDR1 LNHDA and CDR2 SQIVND come from the germline V gene (reference sequence). V shed 4 bases and J shed 5 bases, with 12 bases lying between them. This CDR3 has 13 amino acids. In this sample, this clone turned up a few times. This clonotype was obtained from a man between 50 and 59 years old with active or convalescent COVID-19. This chain uses TRBV19 with TRBJ2-7; perhaps TRBD1 as D (6 bases). The sequenced material came from peripheral blood. The CDR3 DNA reads as TGTGCCAGTAGTACCCAGGGGCGGAACGAGCAGTACTTC. This codes for CASSTQGRNEQYF. Based on the CDR3 plus reference TRBV19 and TRBJ2-7, the full variable domain is DGGITQSPKYLFRKEGQNVTLSCEQNLNHDAMYWYRQDPGQGLRLIYYSQIVNDFQKGDIAEGYSVSREKKESFPLTVTSAQKNPTAFYLCASSTQGRNEQYFGPGTRLTVT.